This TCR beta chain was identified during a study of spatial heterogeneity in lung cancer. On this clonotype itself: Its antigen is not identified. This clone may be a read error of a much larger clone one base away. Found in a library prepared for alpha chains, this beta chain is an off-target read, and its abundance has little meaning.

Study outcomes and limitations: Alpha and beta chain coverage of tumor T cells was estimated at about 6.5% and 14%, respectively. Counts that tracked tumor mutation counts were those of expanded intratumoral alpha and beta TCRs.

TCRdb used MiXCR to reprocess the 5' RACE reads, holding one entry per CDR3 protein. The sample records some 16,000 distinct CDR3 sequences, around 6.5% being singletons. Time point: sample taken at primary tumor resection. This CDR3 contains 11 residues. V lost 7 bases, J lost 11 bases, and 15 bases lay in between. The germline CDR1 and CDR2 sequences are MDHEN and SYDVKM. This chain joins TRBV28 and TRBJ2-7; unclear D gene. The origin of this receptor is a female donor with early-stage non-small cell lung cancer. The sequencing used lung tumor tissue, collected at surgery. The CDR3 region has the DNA TGTGCCAGCACCGACGGTTCGACGGAGTACTTC. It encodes CASTDGSTEYF.